This entry lists 14 T cell receptor gamma chains sequenced from one sample in a study of Vδ1+ human thymocytes. Extracted RNA was reverse transcribed into cDNA. Pooled V-gene forward primers with one constant-region reverse primer generated the CDR3 amplicons by multiplex PCR. TCRdb re-called the multiplex PCR reads through CATT. Here the sample spans around 12,000 gamma-chain clones, about 46% being singletons. Study-level results: Thymic TRG and TRD repertoires appeared highly polyclonal.

For these receptors, no antigen is known. Sequenced material: Vdelta1+ gamma-delta thymocytes from the thymus. This sample's subset: FACS-sorted CD3+ TCRalphabeta- TCRVdelta1+ TCRVdelta2- thymocytes. Source of these receptors: a boy less than two years old who had congenital heart surgery.

The chain employs TRGV2 and TRGJ1 or TRGJ2. V was clipped by 0 bases and J by 1 base; unmatched bases: 3. The CDR3 is 14 residues long. CDR1 EGSNGY and CDR2 YDSYNSKV come from the germline V gene. The CDR3 DNA reads as TGTGCCACCTGGGACGGGCCAAATTATTATAAGAAACTCTTT. This gives the protein CATWDGPNYYKKLF.

This chain connects TRGV5 to TRGJ1 or TRGJ2. The J gene, absent from TCRdb, was called here by matching the DNA to germline. The CDR3 has 14 amino acids. With V trimmed by 1 base and J by 3 bases, 6 bases remained unmatched. From germline, CDR1 is VINAFY and CDR2 YDVSNSKD. Here the CDR3 reads CATWDSTLYYKKLF. The DNA of the CDR3 is TGTGCCACCTGGGACAGCACCCTTTATTATAAGAAACTCTTT.

This chain connects TRGV3 to TRGJ1 or TRGJ2. Here the J gene came from matching the DNA to germline, since TCRdb omits it. The CDR3 runs to 15 residues. The germline V gene encodes CDR1 VTNTFY and CDR2 YDVSTARD (reference sequence). V lost 1 base and J lost 3; bases outside the gene matches: 9. In DNA form, the CDR3 reads TGTGCCACCTGGGACAGCCCCTACTGTTATTATAAGAAACTCTTT. Translating gives CATWDSPYCYYKKLF.

The chain combines TRGV9 with TRGJ1 or TRGJ2. Trimming cost V 2 bases and J 3 bases; bases outside gene matches: 7. Germline V gives CDR1 GITISATS, CDR2 ISYDGTV (reference sequence). The CDR3 has 14 amino acids. The CDR3 coding sequence is TGTGCCTTGTGGGAGGGGACGATTTATTATAAGAAACTCTTT. Translated: CALWEGTIYYKKLF.

This chain connects TRGV8 to TRGJ1 or TRGJ2. The J gene, left out of TCRdb, was set here by checking the DNA against germline. Germline V lookup: CDR1 VENAVY, CDR2 YDSYNSRV. The CDR3 is made up of 12 amino acids. V lost 5 bases and J lost 7; bases outside the gene matches: 8. The CDR3: CATWAPWYKKLF. In DNA, the CDR3 is TGTGCCACCTGGGCCCCTTGGTATAAGAAACTCTTT.

The genes are TRGV4 and TRGJ1 or TRGJ2. TCRdb gives no J gene; it was assigned here by matching the DNA to germline. Germline loops: CDR1 EGSTGY, CDR2 YDSYTSSV. V shed 0 bases and J 7 bases; nucleotides not matched to a gene: 6. The CDR3 extends over 13 amino acids. The CDR3 DNA is TGTGCCACCTGGGATGGGGGTCGATATAAGAAACTCTTT. Protein sequence: CATWDGGRYKKLF.

The rearrangement joins TRGV2 to TRGJ1 or TRGJ2. The trim removed 3 bases at V and 10 bases at J, leaving 9 bases unmatched. CDR1 is EGSNGY and CDR2 is YDSYNSKV in the germline V gene. CDR3 length: 12 amino acids. The CDR3 DNA follows: TGTGCCACCTGGGACAGGCCGGAGAAGAAACTCTTT. It is translated as CATWDRPEKKLF.

J is TRGJ1 or TRGJ2 and V is TRGV9. The J gene was missing in TCRdb and was found by matching the end of the DNA to germline. V dropped 0 bases and J dropped 5; count of bases not matched to a gene: 16. Germline V gene data show CDR1 as GITISATS and CDR2 as ISYDGTV (reference sequence). The CDR3 totals 17 residues. The CDR3 region has the DNA TGTGCCTTGTGGGAGGTGAAGGACGAGAGGGATGATTATAAGAAACTCTTT. Encoded protein: CALWEVKDERDDYKKLF.

This clone has a handful of counts. The chain uses TRGV3 and TRGJ1 or TRGJ2. V shed 11 bases and J 6 bases; nucleotides not matched to a gene: 10. Germline V gene lookup returns CDR1 VTNTFY and CDR2 YDVSTARD (reference sequence). This CDR3 comprises 11 residues. In nucleotides, the CDR3 is TGTGCCAAAGGCGATGGTTATAAGAAACTCTTT. Encoded protein: CAKGDGYKKLF.

The rearrangement links TRGV5 to TRGJ1 or TRGJ2. V lost 0 bases to trimming and J lost 6 bases; unmatched junction nucleotides: 8. The CDR3 contains 14 residues. The germline gives CDR1 VINAFY, CDR2 YDVSNSKD. CDR3 DNA sequence: TGTGCCACCTGGGACAGGCAGGGTGGTTATAAGAAACTCTTT. It specifies CATWDRQGGYKKLF.

This clone was seen more than once but under ten times. The rearrangement joins TRGV9 to TRGJ1 or TRGJ2. This CDR3 is 13 amino acids long. Germline lookup yields CDR1 GITISATS and CDR2 ISYDGTV (reference sequence). V lost 6 bases and J lost 10; bases outside the gene matches: 15. The CDR3 region has the DNA TGTGCCTTGTGGTTACCTTACCGCATCAAGAAACTCTTT. Amino acid sequence: CALWLPYRIKKLF.

This clone came up a few times. The chain links TRGV5 to TRGJ1 or TRGJ2. This CDR3 comprises 14 residues. Per germline, CDR1 VINAFY and CDR2 YDVSNSKD. The ends lost 0 bases at V and 4 bases at J; junction bases unmatched: 6. CDR3 coding DNA: TGTGCCACCTGGGACAGGGACCTCTATTATAAGAAACTCTTT. Residues: CATWDRDLYYKKLF.

The count of this clone is one. This chain joins TRGV5 and TRGJP2. TCRdb supplies no J gene; here it was assigned by aligning the nucleotide sequence to germline. Germline values: CDR1 VINAFY, CDR2 YDVSNSKD. The CDR3 is made up of 16 amino acids. V lost 0 bases to trimming and J lost 2 bases; unmatched junction nucleotides: 6. CDR3 coding DNA: TGTGCCACCTGGGACAGGCCTGGAAGTAGTGATTGGATCAAGACGTTT. Its translation: CATWDRPGSSDWIKTF.

The chain is built from TRGV4 and TRGJ1 or TRGJ2. The J gene, not given by TCRdb, was assigned here from a germline match of the nucleotide sequence. The germline V gene encodes CDR1 EGSTGY and CDR2 YDSYTSSV. V gave up 3 bases and J gave up 5 bases; unmatched junction bases: 4. CDR3 length equals 12 residues. CDR3 protein: CATWDIDYKKLF. DNA for the CDR3: TGTGCCACCTGGGATATAGATTATAAGAAACTCTTT.